The 15 T cell receptor beta chains presented below share a single source sample, sequenced in a study of blood T cell repertoires in COVID-19. Some clones are missing from TCRdb's copy, which holds only in-frame ones; the method was immunoSEQ multiplex PCR. The sample carries roughly 220,000 clones, about 86% recorded once. The sample comprised peripheral blood. Source of these receptors: a woman in her forties or fifties with COVID-19, enrolled during active disease.

V gene TRBV5-6 combines with J gene TRBJ1-2; D ambiguous. The CDR3 covers 15 residues. The germline CDR1 and CDR2 sequences are SGHDT and YYEEEE. V lost 2 bases, J lost 4 bases, and 15 bases lay in between. This chain's CDR3 is CASSFRRSQIYGYTF. The CDR3 DNA reads TGTGCCAGCAGCTTTCGGCGTAGCCAAATCTATGGCTACACCTTC.

J is TRBJ2-7 and V is TRBV12-5; 11 bases map to TRBD1. Germline V gene data show CDR1 as LGHNT and CDR2 as FRNRAP. This CDR3 contains 13 residues. V lost 6 bases to trimming and J lost 6 bases; unmatched junction nucleotides: 4. The CDR3 region has the DNA TGTGCTAGTGGAGGGACAGGGGGGCTCGAGCAGTACTTC. Its protein product is CASGGTGGLEQYF.

This clone appeared a single time. DNA for the CDR3: TGTGCCAGCAGCTTACAGGGGTCCTTCAGCGATACGCAGTATTTT. It codes for CASSLQGSFSDTQYF. The chain couples TRBV11-2 to TRBJ2-3; TRBD1 is a possible D gene (6 bases). V was pared by 2 bases and J by 6 bases, with 15 bases between. This CDR3 is 15 amino acids long. CDR1 is SGHAT, CDR2 FQNNGV, per germline. Filled out from reference TRBV11-2 and TRBJ2-3, the complete variable domain reads EAGVAQSPRYKIIEKRQSVAFWCNPISGHATLYWYQQILGQGPKLLIQFQNNGVVDDSQLPKDRFSAERLKGVDSTLKIQPAKLEDSAVYLCASSLQGSFSDTQYFGPGTRLTVL.

V is TRBV2 and J is TRBJ1-5; the D gene is possibly TRBD1 (5 bases). The CDR3 runs to 14 residues. In germline, CDR1 is SNHLY, CDR2 FYNNEI. Trimming removed 5 bases at V and 5 bases at J, with 13 bases between. Here the CDR3 reads CASSPVGGHQPQHF. DNA of the CDR3: TGTGCCAGCAGTCCCGTGGGGGGACATCAGCCCCAGCATTTT.

DNA of the CDR3: TGTGCCAGCAGCTTCACAGGGGGCAGGGAGCCCCAGCATTTT. The encoded protein is CASSFTGGREPQHF. The chain links TRBV5-6 to TRBJ1-5, with TRBD1 identical over 9 bases. V lost 2 bases, J lost 8 bases, and 5 bases stayed unmatched. The CDR3 extends over 14 amino acids. The germline gives CDR1 SGHDT, CDR2 YYEEEE.

The V call is TRBV28, the J call TRBJ1-2, with a tentative D call TRBD1 (5 bases). V lost 4 bases and J 4 bases, leaving 10 bases between the germline ends. This CDR3 is built from 13 residues. Germline V CDR1 and CDR2: MDHEN, SYDVKM. This chain's CDR3 is CASSSRQSYGYTF. The CDR3 nucleotides are TGTGCCAGCAGTTCTCGACAGAGCTATGGCTACACCTTC.

The rearrangement links TRBV24-1 to TRBJ1-5; 7 nucleotides match TRBD1. V gave up 12 bases and J gave up 11 bases; unmatched junction bases: 18. The CDR3 consists of 14 residues. Germline CDR1 reads KGHDR; CDR2 reads SFDVKD. The CDR3 DNA reads as TGTGCCCGGCGGGGGGGGGACAGACTATCAGCCCAGCATTTT. The encoded protein is CARRGGDRLSAQHF.

The chain joins TRBV28 to TRBJ1-1, with a tentative D call TRBD1 (5 bases). Trimming stripped 8 bases from V and 6 bases from J, with 10 bases between. CDR3 length: 11 amino acids. From germline, CDR1 is MDHEN and CDR2 SYDVKM. The CDR3 nucleotides read TGTGCCAGCTCTGGGGGGTCTGAAGCTTTCTTT. Protein sequence: CASSGGSEAFF.

Only one count was recorded for this clone. The V and J genes are TRBV6-5 and TRBJ1-2; no firm D call. V was trimmed by 2 bases and J by 0 bases, leaving 13 bases between them. CDR1 and CDR2 from the germline V gene are MNHEY and SVGAGI. The CDR3 sequence is 16 residues long. CDR3 amino acids: CASSYQEEPANYGYTF. CDR3 nucleotides: TGTGCCAGCAGTTACCAAGAGGAGCCAGCTAACTATGGCTACACCTTC.

In its sample, this clone was seen once. The rearrangement joins TRBV27 to TRBJ1-6, with 8 nucleotides matching TRBD1. The CDR3 extends over 16 amino acids. Trimming removed 7 bases from V and 7 bases from J; junction bases left unmatched: 12. Germline CDR1 and CDR2: MNHEY and SMNVEV (reference sequence). The CDR3 region has the DNA TGTGCCAGCAACTCCCCCCTCAGGGGGCAGAATTCACCCCTCCACTTT. Amino acid sequence: CASNSPLRGQNSPLHF.

This clone was observed a handful of times. This chain links TRBV28 with TRBJ1-1, with 8 bases fitting TRBD1. The junction had 6 bases not matched to a gene; V was cut back by 10 bases and J by 5 bases. CDR3 size: 12 residues. In germline, CDR1 is MDHEN, CDR2 SYDVKM. For the CDR3, the DNA is TGTGCCACCAGGACAGGGAGAACTGAAGCTTTCTTT. Translating it yields CATRTGRTEAFF.

This chain uses TRBV13 with TRBJ1-2; 8 bases match TRBD1. Germline CDR1 reads PRHDT; CDR2 reads FYEKMQ (reference sequence). Trimming took 4 bases from V and 3 from J; bases not matched to a gene: 10. The length of the CDR3 is 16 residues. The CDR3 DNA sequence: TGTGCCAGCAGCTACCAGGGGGCCCTACATTACTATGGCTACACCTTC. Its protein product is CASSYQGALHYYGYTF.

The chain recombines TRBV20-1 with TRBJ1-1; 7 nucleotides line up with TRBD1. The CDR3 runs to 11 residues. Losses at the gene ends were 4 bases for V and 6 bases for J; bases not matched to a gene: 2. Germline V gives CDR1 DFQATT, CDR2 SNEGSKA (reference sequence). The CDR3 protein is CSAKDRAEAFF. CDR3 coding DNA: TGCAGTGCTAAAGACAGGGCTGAAGCTTTCTTT.

The V and J genes are TRBV3-1 (or the pseudogene TRBV3-2) and TRBJ2-4, with unresolved D. CDR3 length: 17 amino acids. V was shortened by 1 base and J by 1 base, with 14 bases between the two germline ends. CDR1 and CDR2 (germline): LGHDT, YNNKEL (reference sequence). CDR3 nucleotide sequence: TGTGCCAGCAGCCAAGCCTTGCAGGCTGCCGCCAAAAACATTCAGTACTTC. The encoded protein is CASSQALQAAAKNIQYF.

In its sample, this clone was seen a few times. This chain uses TRBV6-5 with TRBJ1-1, with TRBD1 identical over 7 bases. This CDR3 contains 11 residues. Per germline, CDR1 MNHEY and CDR2 SVGAGI. The V and J ends lost 6 bases and 10 bases, in that order; junction bases with no gene match: 5. CDR3 region: CASREGAAAFF. CDR3 sequence (DNA): TGTGCCAGCAGGGAGGGGGCCGCAGCTTTCTTT.